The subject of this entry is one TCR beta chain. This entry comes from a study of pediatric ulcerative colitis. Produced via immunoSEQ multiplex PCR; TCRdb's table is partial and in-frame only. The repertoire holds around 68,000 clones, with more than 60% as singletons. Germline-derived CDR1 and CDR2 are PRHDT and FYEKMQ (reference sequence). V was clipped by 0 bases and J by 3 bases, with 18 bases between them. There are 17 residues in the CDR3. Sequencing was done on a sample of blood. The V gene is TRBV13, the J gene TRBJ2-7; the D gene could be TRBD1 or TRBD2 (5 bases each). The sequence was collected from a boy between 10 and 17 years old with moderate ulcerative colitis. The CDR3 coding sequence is TGTGCCAGCAGCTTAGGGCCCGACCGAGGGGCCTTCTACGAGCAGTACTTC. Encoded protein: CASSLGPDRGAFYEQYF. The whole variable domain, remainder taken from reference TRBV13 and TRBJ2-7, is AAGVIQSPRHLIKEKRETATLKCYPIPRHDTVYWYQQGPGQDPQFLISFYEKMQSDKGSIPDRFSAQQFSDYHSELNMSSLELGDSALYFCASSLGPDRGAFYEQYFGPGTRLTVT.